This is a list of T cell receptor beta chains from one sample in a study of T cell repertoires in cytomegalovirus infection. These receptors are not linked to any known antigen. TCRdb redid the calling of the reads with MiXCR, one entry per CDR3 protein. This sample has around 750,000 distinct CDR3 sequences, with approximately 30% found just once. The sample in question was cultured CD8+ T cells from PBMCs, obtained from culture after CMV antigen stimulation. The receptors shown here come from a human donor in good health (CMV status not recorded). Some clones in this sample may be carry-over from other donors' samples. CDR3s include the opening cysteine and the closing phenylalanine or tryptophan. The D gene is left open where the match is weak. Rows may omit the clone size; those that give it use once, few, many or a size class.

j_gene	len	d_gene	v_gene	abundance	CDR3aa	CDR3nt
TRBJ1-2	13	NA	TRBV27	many	CASSWGPNYGYTF	TGTGCCAGCAGTTGGGGCCCTAACTATGGCTACACCTTC
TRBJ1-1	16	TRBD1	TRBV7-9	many	CASSLISGQAATEAFF	TGTGCCAGCAGCTTAATATCCGGACAGGCGGCCACTGAAGCTTTCTTT
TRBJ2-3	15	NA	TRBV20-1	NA	CSASVPKVSTDTQYF	TGCAGTGCTAGTGTTCCGAAGGTTAGCACAGATACGCAGTATTTT
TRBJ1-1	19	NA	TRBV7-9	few	CASSVIRYRQGVMNTEAFF	TGTGCCAGCAGCGTTATTAGATATAGGCAGGGTGTGATGAACACTGAAGCTTTCTTT
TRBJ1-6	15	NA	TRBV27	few	CASGPRLSYNSPLHF	TGTGCCTCAGGGCCACGTCTCAGCTATAATTCACCCCTCCACTTT
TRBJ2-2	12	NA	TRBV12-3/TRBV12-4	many	CASKRGTGELFF	TGTGCCAGCAAAAGGGGAACCGGGGAGCTGTTTTTT
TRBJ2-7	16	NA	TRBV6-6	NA	CASSYSVVDREGEQYF	TGTGCCAGCAGTTACTCCGTTGTGGACAGGGAGGGCGAGCAGTACTTC
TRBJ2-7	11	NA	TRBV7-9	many	CASSSRDEQYF	TGTGCCAGCAGCAGCAGGGACGAGCAGTACTTC
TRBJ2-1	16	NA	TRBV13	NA	CASSKGGGLRSNEQFF	TGTGCCAGCTCTAAGGGTGGCGGACTAAGGAGCAATGAGCAGTTCTTC
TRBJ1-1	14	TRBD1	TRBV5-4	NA	CASSLGDRVTEAFF	TGTGCCAGCAGCTTGGGCGACAGGGTTACTGAAGCTTTCTTT
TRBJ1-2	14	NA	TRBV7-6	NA	CASSGGQRLGGYTF	TGTGCCAGCAGCGGTGGACAGCGGTTAGGCGGCTACACCTTC
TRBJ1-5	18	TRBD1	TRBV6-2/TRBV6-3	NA	CASSYPGQGSWSNQPQHF	TGTGCCAGCAGTTACCCGGGACAGGGGAGCTGGAGCAATCAGCCCCAGCATTTT
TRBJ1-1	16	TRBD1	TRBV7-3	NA	CASSSTGGAQNTEAFF	TGTGCCAGCAGCTCGACAGGGGGAGCTCAAAACACTGAAGCTTTCTTT
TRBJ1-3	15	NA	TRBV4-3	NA	CASSQEEVSGNTIYF	TGCGCCAGCAGCCAAGAAGAGGTTTCTGGAAACACCATATATTTT
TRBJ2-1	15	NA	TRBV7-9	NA	CASSFGIYPYNEQFF	TGTGCCAGCAGCTTCGGGATTTACCCCTACAATGAGCAGTTCTTC
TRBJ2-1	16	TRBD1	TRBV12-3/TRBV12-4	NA	CASSLLPEDRDNEQFF	TGTGCCAGCAGTTTACTTCCCGAGGACAGGGACAATGAGCAGTTCTTC
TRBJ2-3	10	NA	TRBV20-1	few	CSARADTQYF	TGCAGTGCTAGAGCAGATACGCAGTATTTT
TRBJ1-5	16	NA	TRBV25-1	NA	CASSERETGSNQPQHF	TGTGCCAGCAGTGAAAGGGAAACAGGGAGCAATCAGCCCCAGCATTTT
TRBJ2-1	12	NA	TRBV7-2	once	CAISPGIHEQFF	TGTGCCATCAGCCCCGGGATTCATGAGCAGTTCTTC
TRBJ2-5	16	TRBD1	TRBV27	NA	CASSHTGTGTGETQYF	TGTGCCAGCAGTCACACCGGGACAGGGACGGGGGAGACCCAGTACTTC
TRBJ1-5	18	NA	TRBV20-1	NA	CSATRYQTGGTDNQPQHF	TGCAGTGCTACGCGATACCAGACAGGTGGGACGGACAATCAGCCCCAGCATTTT
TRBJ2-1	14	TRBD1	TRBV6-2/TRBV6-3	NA	CASSYRGQRNEQFF	TGTGCCAGCAGTTACCGGGGACAGCGCAATGAGCAGTTCTTC
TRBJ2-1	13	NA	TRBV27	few	CASSLSLADEQFF	TGTGCCAGCAGTTTATCCCTGGCGGACGAGCAGTTCTTC
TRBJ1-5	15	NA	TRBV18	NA	CASSPPSGSNQPQHF	TGTGCCAGCTCACCCCCGTCCGGGAGCAATCAGCCCCAGCATTTT
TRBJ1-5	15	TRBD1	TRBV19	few	CASSIYRGSNQPQHF	TGTGCCAGTAGTATATACAGGGGTAGTAATCAGCCCCAGCATTTT
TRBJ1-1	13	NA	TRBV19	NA	CASRTNMNTEAFF	TGTGCCAGTAGAACAAATATGAACACTGAAGCTTTCTTT
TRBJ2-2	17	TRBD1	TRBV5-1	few	CASSYRTGTGSAGELFF	TGCGCCAGCAGCTACCGGACCGGGACAGGAAGCGCCGGGGAGCTGTTTTTT
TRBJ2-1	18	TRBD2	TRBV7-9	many	CASSPGTSGGNSYNEQFF	TGTGCCAGCAGCCCAGGGACTAGCGGGGGGAACTCCTACAATGAGCAGTTCTTC
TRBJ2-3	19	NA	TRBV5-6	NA	CASSLIDEILPLSTDTQYF	TGTGCCAGCAGCTTGATCGACGAGATACTCCCCCTTAGCACAGATACGCAGTATTTT
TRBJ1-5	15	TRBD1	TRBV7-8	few	CASSSDRASNQPQHF	TGTGCCAGCAGCTCCGACAGGGCTAGCAATCAGCCCCAGCATTTT
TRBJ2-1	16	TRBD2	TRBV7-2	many	CASSLTGGYSYNEQFF	TGTGCCAGCAGCTTAACGGGGGGGTACTCCTACAATGAGCAGTTCTTC
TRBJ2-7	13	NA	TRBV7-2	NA	CASRPDPSAEQYF	TGTGCCAGCAGGCCCGACCCTAGTGCCGAGCAGTACTTC
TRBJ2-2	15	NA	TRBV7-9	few	CARDEAGHNTGELFF	TGTGCCAGGGACGAGGCGGGACACAACACCGGGGAGCTGTTTTTT
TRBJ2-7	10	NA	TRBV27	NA	CAAGGIEQYF	TGTGCCGCCGGAGGGATCGAGCAGTACTTC
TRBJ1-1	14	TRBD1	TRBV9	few	CASSDRDSSSEAFF	TGTGCCAGCAGCGACCGGGACAGCTCCTCTGAAGCTTTCTTT
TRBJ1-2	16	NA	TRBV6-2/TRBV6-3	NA	CASSSHRDIGVDGYTF	TGTGCCAGCAGTTCCCACAGAGATATAGGCGTCGATGGCTACACCTTC
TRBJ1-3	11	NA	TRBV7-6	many	CATGEGNTIYF	TGTGCCACAGGGGAGGGAAACACCATATATTTT
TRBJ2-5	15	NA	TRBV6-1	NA	CASSSYTGLQETQYF	TGTGCCAGCAGTTCGTATACAGGGCTACAAGAGACCCAGTACTTC
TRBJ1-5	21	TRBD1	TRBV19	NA	CASSIDFFGTGGVGFDQPQHF	TGTGCCAGTAGTATAGATTTCTTTGGGACAGGGGGCGTCGGGTTTGATCAGCCCCAGCATTTT
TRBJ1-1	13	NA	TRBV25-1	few	CASSEGWSTEAFF	TGTGCCAGCAGCGAGGGTTGGTCCACTGAAGCTTTCTTT
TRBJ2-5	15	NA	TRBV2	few	CASRPPGLGSETQYF	TGTGCCAGCAGGCCCCCGGGCCTTGGATCCGAGACCCAGTACTTC
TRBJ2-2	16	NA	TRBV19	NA	CASSIKGWRNTGELFF	TGTGCCAGTAGTATAAAAGGGTGGCGGAACACCGGGGAGCTGTTTTTT
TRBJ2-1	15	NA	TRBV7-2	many	CASSLELAVYNEQFF	TGTGCCAGCAGCTTAGAACTAGCTGTGTACAATGAGCAGTTCTTC
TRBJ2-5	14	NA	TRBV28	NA	CASSFIGDQETQYF	TGTGCCAGCAGTTTCATTGGTGATCAAGAGACCCAGTACTTC
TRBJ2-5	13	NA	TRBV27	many	CASSLRAAETQYF	TGTGCCAGCAGTTTACGGGCAGCGGAGACCCAGTACTTC
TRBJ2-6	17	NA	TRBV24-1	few	CATSDWGPSSGANVLTF	TGTGCCACCAGTGATTGGGGCCCCAGCTCTGGGGCCAACGTCCTGACTTTC
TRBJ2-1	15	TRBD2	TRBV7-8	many	CASSFLRGGSNEQFF	TGTGCCAGCAGCTTTTTGCGGGGGGGCTCCAATGAGCAGTTCTTC
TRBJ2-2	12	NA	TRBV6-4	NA	CASSDSSGELFF	TGTGCCAGCAGTGACTCTTCCGGGGAGCTGTTTTTT
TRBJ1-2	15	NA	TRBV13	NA	CASSLRTYLDYGYTF	TGTGCCAGCAGCTTAAGGACGTACCTTGACTATGGCTACACCTTC
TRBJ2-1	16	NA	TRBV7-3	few	CASSLNPGGPYNEQFF	TGTGCCAGCAGCTTAAACCCCGGGGGGCCCTACAATGAGCAGTTCTTC
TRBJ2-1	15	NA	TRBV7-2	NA	CASSLARGRHNEQFF	TGTGCCAGCAGCTTAGCGCGGGGGCGGCACAATGAGCAGTTCTTC
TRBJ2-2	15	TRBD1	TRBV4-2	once	CASSSGTGWGGELFF	TGTGCCAGCAGCTCCGGGACAGGGTGGGGAGGGGAGCTGTTTTTT
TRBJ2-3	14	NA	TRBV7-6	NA	CASSPRQSAATQYF	TGTGCCAGCAGCCCTCGACAGTCCGCAGCTACGCAGTATTTT
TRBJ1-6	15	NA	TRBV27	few	CASSTGGGPNSPLHF	TGTGCCAGCAGTACGGGCGGGGGCCCTAATTCACCCCTCCACTTT
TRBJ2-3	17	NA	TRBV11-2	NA	CASSLRRAGANTDTQYF	TGTGCCAGCAGCTTAAGGAGGGCGGGGGCCAACACAGATACGCAGTATTTT
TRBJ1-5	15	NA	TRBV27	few	CASSLSGQINQPQHF	TGTGCCAGCAGTTTATCAGGGCAGATTAATCAGCCCCAGCATTTT
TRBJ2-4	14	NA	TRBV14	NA	CASSQDRGSGIQYF	TGTGCCAGCAGCCAAGATCGGGGGTCGGGCATTCAGTACTTC